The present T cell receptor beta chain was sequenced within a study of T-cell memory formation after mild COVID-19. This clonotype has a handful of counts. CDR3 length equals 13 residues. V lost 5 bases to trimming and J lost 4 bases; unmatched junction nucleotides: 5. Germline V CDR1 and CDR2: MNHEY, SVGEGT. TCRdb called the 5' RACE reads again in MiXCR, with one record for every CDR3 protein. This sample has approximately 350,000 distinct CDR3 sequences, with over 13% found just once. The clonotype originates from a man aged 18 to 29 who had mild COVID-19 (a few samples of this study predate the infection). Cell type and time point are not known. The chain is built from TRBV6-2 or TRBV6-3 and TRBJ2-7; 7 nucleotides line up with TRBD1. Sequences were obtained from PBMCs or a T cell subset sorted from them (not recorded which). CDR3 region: CASSRTGEYEQYV. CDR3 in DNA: TGTGCCAGCAGTCGAACAGGGGAATACGAGCAGTACGTC.